This TCR beta chain was retrieved from a study of T cells in Graves' hyperthyroidism and ophthalmopathy. RNA transcripts provided the source from which TCR beta CDR3 regions were amplified. HTBI primers were employed in a first-round RT-PCR of the TCR CDR3. TCRdb independently ran MiXCR on the multiplex PCR reads; one entry per CDR3 protein. Among about 660,000 distinct CDR3 sequences listed, about 45% were seen once. Whole-study results and caveats: The model foresaw ophthalmopathy a median roughly 6.5 months prior to onset. In simple terms, a model built on 13 V-J features told ophthalmopathy apart from stable hyperthyroidism. Peripheral blood also featured most of the thyroid clonotypes expanded above 0.001.

As regards this clonotype: Antigen: not known.

With 1 base removed from V and 0 bases from J, the gap between germline ends came to 8 bases. The length of the CDR3 is 15 residues. Germline V gene data show CDR1 as SGHVS and CDR2 as FQNEAQ. The receptor was derived from an adult man with Graves' disease, either hyperthyroidism or ophthalmopathy (not recorded which). Sequencing was carried out using peripheral blood or thyroid tissue (not recorded which). The gene calls are TRBV7-8 and TRBJ2-3; a weak D match, TRBD1 (6 bases). CDR3 region: CASSLGTVSTDTQYF. CDR3 sequence (DNA): TGTGCCAGCAGCTTAGGGACAGTTAGCACAGATACGCAGTATTTT.